What follows describes a single TCR beta chain. This entry belongs to a study of OX40 agonist ivuxolimab in advanced cancers. This table comes from immunoSEQ multiplex PCR, and its TCRdb copy is limited to in-frame clones, with some not included. This sample has around 65,000 clones, with approximately 80% found just once. Source: CD4+ or CD8+ T cells sorted from blood, taken in a trial of the OX40 agonist ivuxolimab. The TCR sequence derives from an adult with an advanced solid tumor such as melanoma, head and neck, liver or kidney cancer.

The CDR3 DNA reads TGTGCCAGCAGTTACGAGGGGGCGGGTAATTCACCCCTCCACTTT. The encoded protein is CASSYEGAGNSPLHF. The J gene is TRBJ1-6, the V gene TRBV6-6; 7 bases line up with TRBD1. Germline-derived CDR1 and CDR2 are MNHNY and SVGAGI (reference sequence). V shed 2 bases and J 6 bases; nucleotides not matched to a gene: 4. The CDR3 spans 15 residues.